This paragraph covers one T cell receptor beta chain sequence. Its specificity is unknown. V was pared by 4 bases and J by 5 bases, with 4 bases of the junction left unmatched. The germline V gene has CDR1 SGHRS and CDR2 YFSETQ. The CDR3 has 13 amino acids. The data are from a study of T cells in localized non-small cell lung cancer. Clones were sequenced by immunoSEQ multiplex PCR, and TCRdb holds only the in-frame ones, with some missing. The repertoire consists of 26,000 or so clones, with 75% to 90% occurring once and the leading ten covering around 14%. Study-wide findings and caveats: Uninvolved neighboring lung showed the greatest T cell clonality, exceeding tumor.

The chain carries TRBV5-1 and TRBJ2-5, with 8 bases that match TRBD2. The source of this sequence is a female donor over 55 with stage I lung adenocarcinoma. The sequenced sample was peripheral blood, obtained before any cancer treatment. CDR3 sequence reads: CASSRSGSETQYF. The CDR3, as DNA: TGCGCCAGCAGCCGAAGCGGGAGTGAGACCCAGTACTTC.